This TCR beta chain was profiled in a study of vaccination and CD4 T cells after COVID-19. As to treatment: roughly 11-day PBMC culture with coronavirus spike peptide pools or control peptides (ViraFEST assay). The unexposed donor's CD4+ T cells were collected before the COVID-19 pandemic (2011-2018). Isolation of CD4+ T cells by negative selection took place after roughly eleven days of culture. For this clonotype: The antigen is unknown.

Trimming removed 4 bases from V and 0 bases from J; junction bases left unmatched: 6. Germline CDR1 and CDR2: SGDLS and YYNGEE. The CDR3 runs to 17 residues. The Oncomine TCR Beta short-read assay sequenced DNA from cultured CD4+ T cells. Using its own MiXCR run on the PCR reads, TCRdb lists one record per CDR3 protein. The profile shows thousands of distinct CDR3 sequences, 40% to 50% of them singletons. The TCR sequence derives from a human donor in good health. Sequenced input: CD4+ T cells from blood, cultured in vitro. The chain employs TRBV9 and TRBJ2-3; 12 bases are a match to TRBD2. CDR3 DNA: TGTGCCAGCAGCCCGAGACTAGCGGGGGATAGCACAGATACGCAGTATTTT. This codes for CASSPRLAGDSTDTQYF.